This paragraph covers one TCR beta chain sequence. Its antigen is unknown. The method was immunoSEQ multiplex PCR; TCRdb's version includes in-frame clones alone and lacks a portion of them. The repertoire includes tens of thousands of clones, 90% to 95% of them detected once, and 0.67% sits in the top ten. This sample is part of a study of cytomegalovirus exposure and HLA in healthy donors. General study results and limits: The study recorded 150 to 200 TCR beta chains that were cytomegalovirus-associated. Reports showed the classifier diagnosing cytomegalovirus status with high specificity and sensitivity.

CDR1 is SGHVS and CDR2 is FQNEAQ in the germline V gene. The CDR3 runs 15 residues. V shed 9 bases, J shed 0 bases, and the junction held 7 bases outside the gene matches. The chain is built from TRBV7-8 and TRBJ2-7, with 11 positions matching TRBD1. This TCR was sampled from a young man in good health and CMV-seronegative. The source material was PBMCs. The CDR3 region has the DNA TGTGCCAGTACCCCCGGGACAGGGGGCTCCTACGAGCAGTACTTC. Amino acids: CASTPGTGGSYEQYF.